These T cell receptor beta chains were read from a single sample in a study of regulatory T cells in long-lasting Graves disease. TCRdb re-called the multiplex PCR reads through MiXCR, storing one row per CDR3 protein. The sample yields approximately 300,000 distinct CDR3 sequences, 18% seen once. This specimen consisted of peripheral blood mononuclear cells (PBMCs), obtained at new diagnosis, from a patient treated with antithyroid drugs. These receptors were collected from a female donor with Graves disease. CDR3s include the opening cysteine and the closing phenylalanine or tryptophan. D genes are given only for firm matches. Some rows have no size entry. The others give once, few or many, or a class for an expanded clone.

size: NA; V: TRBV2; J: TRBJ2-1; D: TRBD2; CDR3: CASSYLTSGGYNEQFF; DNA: TGTGCCAGCAGTTACCTGACTAGCGGGGGCTACAATGAGCAGTTCTTC
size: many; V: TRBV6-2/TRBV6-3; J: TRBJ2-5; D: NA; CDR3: CASSEWDTNGQETQYF; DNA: TGTGCCAGCAGTGAATGGGACACAAACGGGCAAGAGACCCAGTACTTC
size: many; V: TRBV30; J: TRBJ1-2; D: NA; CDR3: CAWVQGPSANYGYTF; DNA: TGTGCCTGGGTTCAGGGGCCGTCAGCTAACTATGGCTACACCTTC
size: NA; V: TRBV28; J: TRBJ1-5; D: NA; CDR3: CASRQVPYSNQPQHF; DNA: TGTGCCAGCAGACAGGTACCTTATAGCAATCAGCCCCAGCATTTT
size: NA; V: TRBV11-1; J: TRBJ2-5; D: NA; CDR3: CASSLVRGQETQYF; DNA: TGTGCCAGCAGCTTGGTTCGGGGGCAGGAGACCCAGTACTTC
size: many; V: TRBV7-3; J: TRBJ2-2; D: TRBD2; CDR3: CASSQIPGLTASELFF; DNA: TGTGCCAGCAGCCAAATCCCGGGACTAACGGCATCGGAGCTGTTTTTT
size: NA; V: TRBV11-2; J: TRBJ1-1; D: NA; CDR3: CASSFMGADTEAFF; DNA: TGTGCCAGCAGCTTTATGGGGGCGGACACTGAAGCTTTCTTT
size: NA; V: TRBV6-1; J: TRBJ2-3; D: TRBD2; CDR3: CASRAGGFTDTQYF; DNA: TGTGCCAGCAGGGCGGGGGGGTTTACAGATACGCAGTATTTT
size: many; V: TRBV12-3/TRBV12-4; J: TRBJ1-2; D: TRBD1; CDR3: CASSFWDRRYGYTF; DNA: TGTGCCAGCAGTTTCTGGGACAGACGGTATGGCTACACCTTC
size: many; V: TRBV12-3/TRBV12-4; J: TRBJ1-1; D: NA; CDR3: CASSDRTAKNTEAFF; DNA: TGTGCCAGCAGTGACCGGACAGCGAAGAACACTGAAGCTTTCTTT
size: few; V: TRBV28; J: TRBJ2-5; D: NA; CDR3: CASSGGTDQETQYF; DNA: TGTGCCAGCAGTGGAGGGACAGACCAAGAGACCCAGTACTTC
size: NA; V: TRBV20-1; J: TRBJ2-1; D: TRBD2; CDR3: CSASPLAASYNEQFF; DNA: TGCAGTGCTAGCCCCCTAGCGGCGTCCTACAATGAGCAGTTCTTC
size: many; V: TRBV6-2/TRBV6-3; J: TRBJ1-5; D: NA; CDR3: CASSDLSAPAGNQPQHF; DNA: TGTGCCAGCAGTGACTTGTCGGCGCCAGCGGGCAATCAGCCCCAGCATTTT
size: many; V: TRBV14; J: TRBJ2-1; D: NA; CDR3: CASSRLGSPAYNEQFF; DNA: TGTGCCAGCAGTCGACTAGGATCCCCTGCCTACAATGAGCAGTTCTTC
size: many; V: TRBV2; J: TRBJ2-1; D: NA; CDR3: CASSEGLGNEQFF; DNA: TGTGCCAGCAGTGAAGGGTTAGGAAATGAGCAGTTCTTC
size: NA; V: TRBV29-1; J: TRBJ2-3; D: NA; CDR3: CSVEDLKADTQYF; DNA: TGCAGCGTTGAAGATCTCAAGGCAGATACGCAGTATTTT
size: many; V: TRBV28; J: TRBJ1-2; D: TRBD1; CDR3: CASSLRTGYGYTF; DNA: TGTGCCAGCAGCTTACGGACAGGCTATGGCTACACCTTC
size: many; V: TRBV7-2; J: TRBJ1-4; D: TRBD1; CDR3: CASSLGQSNEKLFF; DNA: TGTGCCAGCAGCCTGGGACAGTCGAATGAAAAACTGTTTTTT
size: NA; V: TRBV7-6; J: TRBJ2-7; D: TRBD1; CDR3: CASSLTRGDSYEQYF; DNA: TGTGCCAGCAGCTTAACCCGAGGGGACAGCTACGAGCAGTACTTC
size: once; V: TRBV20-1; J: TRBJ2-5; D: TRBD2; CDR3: CSARPLAGGGQETQYF; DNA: TGCAGTGCTAGACCTCTAGCGGGAGGGGGGCAAGAGACCCAGTACTTC
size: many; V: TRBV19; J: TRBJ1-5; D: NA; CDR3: CASSKGLTSNQPQHF; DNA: TGTGCCAGTAGTAAAGGACTTACTAGCAATCAGCCCCAGCATTTT
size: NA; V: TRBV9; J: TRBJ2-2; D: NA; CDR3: CASSVGQYTGELFF; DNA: TGTGCCAGCAGCGTAGGACAGTACACCGGGGAGCTGTTTTTT
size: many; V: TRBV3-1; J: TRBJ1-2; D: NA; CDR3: CASSQPGAVANYGYTF; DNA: TGTGCCAGCAGCCAACCGGGCGCCGTGGCTAACTATGGCTACACCTTC
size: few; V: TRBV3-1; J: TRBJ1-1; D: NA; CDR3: CASSRSMVFTEAFF; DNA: TGTGCCAGCAGCCGATCGATGGTGTTCACTGAAGCTTTCTTT
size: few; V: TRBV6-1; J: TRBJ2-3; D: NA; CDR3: CASSPRWTDTQYF; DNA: TGTGCCAGCAGCCCCCGGTGGACAGATACGCAGTATTTT
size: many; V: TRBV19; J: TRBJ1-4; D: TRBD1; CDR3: CASSSSGQGNEKLFF; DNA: TGTGCCAGTAGTTCCTCGGGACAGGGTAATGAAAAACTGTTTTTT
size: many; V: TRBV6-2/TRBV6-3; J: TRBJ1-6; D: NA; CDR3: CASSYSTSNYNSPLHF; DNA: TGTGCCAGCAGTTACTCGACAAGCAACTATAATTCACCCCTCCACTTT
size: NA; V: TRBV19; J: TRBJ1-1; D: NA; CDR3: CASKGFPTEAFF; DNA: TGTGCCAGTAAGGGGTTTCCCACTGAAGCTTTCTTT
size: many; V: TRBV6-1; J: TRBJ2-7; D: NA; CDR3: CASTEGADTREQYF; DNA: TGTGCCAGCACCGAGGGCGCGGATACTAGGGAGCAGTACTTC
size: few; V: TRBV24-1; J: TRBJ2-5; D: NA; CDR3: CATSEWTAGQETQYF; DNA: TGTGCCACCAGTGAATGGACAGCAGGACAAGAGACCCAGTACTTC
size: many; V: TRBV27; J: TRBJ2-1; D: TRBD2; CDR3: CASSPGHGLAISSYNEQFF; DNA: TGTGCCAGCAGCCCCGGGCACGGACTAGCGATCAGCTCCTACAATGAGCAGTTCTTC
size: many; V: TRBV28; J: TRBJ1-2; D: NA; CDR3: CAVTRVNYGYTF; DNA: TGTGCCGTGACCCGGGTTAACTATGGCTACACCTTC